This T cell receptor beta chain was obtained from a study of blood T cell repertoires in COVID-19. The CDR3 loop spans 13 amino acids. Germline V CDR1 and CDR2: KGHDR, SFDVKD. Between the trimmed V and J ends, which lost 9 bases and 2 bases, there was a span of 12 bases. Participants were placed into cohorts based on the clinical history they reported. Within 2 weeks of study entry, exposed participants had contacted a PCR-confirmed or clinician-diagnosed COVID-19 case. This table comes from immunoSEQ multiplex PCR, and its TCRdb copy is limited to in-frame clones, with some not included. The repertoire holds 300,000 or so clones, with roughly 89% as singletons.

The chain combines TRBV24-1 with TRBJ1-1; D is ambiguous. The sequencing sample was made of PBMCs or T cells enriched from blood (not recorded which). This TCR came from a woman aged 50 to 65 who had been exposed to COVID-19. The CDR3 protein is CATSEDGNTEAFF. As DNA, the CDR3 is TGTGCCACCTCGGAGGACGGAAACACTGAAGCTTTCTTT.